This TCR beta chain was obtained from a study of early T cells in non-severe SARS-CoV-2 infection. About the research overall: Bulk RNA from unsorted whole blood was sequenced; chains were unpaired. Notes on the study in general: Private and CD4 specificities were missed by VDJdb matching, skewed to anti-spike CD8.

A note on this clonotype: As yet, its antigen is unknown.

Attached unique molecular identifiers marked individual cDNA molecules. MiXCR was run by TCRdb on the 5' RACE reads, yielding one entry per CDR3 protein. The data contain about 44,000 distinct CDR3 sequences, less than 30% of them singletons. The J segment lost 4 bases and the V segment lost 4 bases, leaving 26 bases of the junction unmatched. The CDR3 runs 22 residues. The germline V gene has CDR1 KGHDR and CDR2 SFDVKD. This chain uses TRBV24-1 with TRBJ2-3; 9 nucleotides agree with TRBD2. The source of this sequence is an adult who was a healthcare worker with PCR-confirmed SARS-CoV-2 infection or an uninfected control (not recorded which). The input for sequencing was whole blood, taken at baseline. The CDR3 DNA reads TGTGCCACCAGTGACTCCCCGGGGCTCTCCCTGACTAGCGGCCCCTTTGCAGATACGCAGTATTTT. Protein sequence: CATSDSPGLSLTSGPFADTQYF.